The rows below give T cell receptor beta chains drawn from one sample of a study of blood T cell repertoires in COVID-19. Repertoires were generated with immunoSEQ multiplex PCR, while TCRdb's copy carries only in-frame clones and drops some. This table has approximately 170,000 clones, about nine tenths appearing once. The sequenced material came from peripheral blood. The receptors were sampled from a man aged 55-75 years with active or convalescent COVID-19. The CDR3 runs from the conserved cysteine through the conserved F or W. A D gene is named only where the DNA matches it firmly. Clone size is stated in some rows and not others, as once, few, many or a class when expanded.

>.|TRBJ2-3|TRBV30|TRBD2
TGTGCCTGGCGGACTAGCGGGGCCACAGATACGCAGTATTTT
CAWRTSGATDTQYF
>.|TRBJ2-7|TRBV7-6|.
TGTGCCAGCAGCCTAGGACTCGACAGAGGCGAGCAGTACTTC
CASSLGLDRGEQYF
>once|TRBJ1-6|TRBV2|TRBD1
TGTGCCACAGGGGGCGTAGATTCACCCCTCCACTTT
CATGGVDSPLHF
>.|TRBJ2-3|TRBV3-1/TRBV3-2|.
TGTGCCAGCAGCCAAGATCCTGGAGGGCCAGATACGCAGTATTTT
CASSQDPGGPDTQYF
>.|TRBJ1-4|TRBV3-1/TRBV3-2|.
TGTGCCAGCAGCCAAAAGGGGCGCGGAGAAAAACTGTTTTTT
CASSQKGRGEKLFF
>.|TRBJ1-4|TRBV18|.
TGTGCCAGCTCACTCCAAACAGCATCAGCTAATGAAAAACTGTTTTTT
CASSLQTASANEKLFF
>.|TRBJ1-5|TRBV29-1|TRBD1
TGCAGCGTCGGACAGGGTAATCAGCCCCAGCATTTT
CSVGQGNQPQHF
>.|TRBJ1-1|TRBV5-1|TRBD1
TGCGCCAGCAGGCCGACAGGGGGCACTGAAGCTTTCTTT
CASRPTGGTEAFF
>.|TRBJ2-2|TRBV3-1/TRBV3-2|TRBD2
TGTGCCAGCAGCCCTAGCGGGAGGGCCTTTGGGGAGCTGTTTTTT
CASSPSGRAFGELFF
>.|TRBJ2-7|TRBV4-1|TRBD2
TGCGCCAGCAGCCAAGTTTTAGGGCTAGCGGGCCATAGCTCCTACGAGCAGTACTTC
CASSQVLGLAGHSSYEQYF
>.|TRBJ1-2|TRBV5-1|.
TGCGCCAGCAGGGCAGGGAACTATGGCTACACCTTC
CASRAGNYGYTF
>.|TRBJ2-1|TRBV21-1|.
TGTGCCAGCAGCAAATCGAAGACTAGCCATGAGCAGTTCTTC
CASSKSKTSHEQFF
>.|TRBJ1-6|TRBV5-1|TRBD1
TGCGCCAGCAGCTTAGGACAGGGGGATTCACCCCTCCACTTT
CASSLGQGDSPLHF